The next 16 T cell receptor beta chains were all read from a single sample in a study of blood T cells in healthy people across ages. PCR was performed a second time for about 6 to 11 cycles using a sample-barcoded 5' primer and a J-beta primer mix. TCRdb reprocessed the 5' RACE reads via MiXCR and lists one record per CDR3 protein. The profile shows roughly 700,000 distinct CDR3 sequences, around 25% of them singletons. The same specimen was also included in a second study, on T cells of mothers and their children.

Sample: blood. These receptors were collected from a boy aged 5-17 years in good health.

This clonotype occurred a few times. The J gene is TRBJ2-5, the V gene TRBV9, with TRBD2 identical over 11 bases. The trim removed 3 bases at V and 1 base at J, leaving 2 bases unmatched. The CDR3 consists of 15 residues. CDR1 is SGDLS, CDR2 YYNGEE, per germline. CDR3 in amino acids: CASSDGTSGQETQYF. CDR3 sequence (DNA): TGTGCCAGCAGCGACGGGACTAGCGGCCAAGAGACCCAGTACTTC. Complete variable domain (other parts from reference TRBV9 and TRBJ2-5): DSGVTQTPKHLITATGQRVTLRCSPRSGDLSVYWYQQSLDQGLQFLIQYYNGEERAKGNILERFSAQQFPDLHSELNLSSLELGDSALYFCASSDGTSGQETQYFGPGTRLLVL.

This chain connects TRBV4-3 to TRBJ1-5; a possible D gene is TRBD1 (5 bases). Germline-derived CDR1 and CDR2 are LGHNA and YSLEER. Trimming removed 1 base at V and 8 bases at J, with 12 bases between. The CDR3 covers 14 residues. The CDR3 region is CASSQGLGAEPQHF. The CDR3 coding sequence is TGCGCCAGCAGCCAAGGACTAGGGGCTGAGCCCCAGCATTTT.

This clonotype was counted only a few times. This chain links TRBV4-3 with TRBJ2-7; no definite D call. V was trimmed by 0 bases and J by 5 bases, leaving 17 bases between them. This CDR3 contains 16 residues. Germline V gene lookup returns CDR1 LGHNA and CDR2 YSLEER. The CDR3 region has the DNA TGCGCCAGCAGCCAAGAGCCGGGTTCCCCGATCCACGAGCAGTACTTC. It is translated as CASSQEPGSPIHEQYF.

The genes are TRBV5-6 and TRBJ2-7; 8 bases map to TRBD2. The CDR3 length is 14 residues. Losses at the gene ends were 0 bases for V and 5 bases for J; bases not matched to a gene: 4. From germline, CDR1 is SGHDT and CDR2 YYEEEE. The CDR3 DNA sequence: TGTGCCAGCAGCTTGGCAGCGGGGGCCCACGAGCAGTACTTC. Its translation is CASSLAAGAHEQYF.

This chain uses TRBV29-1 with TRBJ2-3; 11 bases are a match to TRBD2. Losses at the gene ends were 7 bases for V and 1 base for J; bases not matched to a gene: 4. There are 14 residues in the CDR3. CDR1 is SQVTM and CDR2 is ANQGSEA in the germline V gene. The CDR3 spells CSAVLAGGTDTQYF. The CDR3 region has the DNA TGCAGCGCAGTACTAGCGGGGGGCACAGATACGCAGTATTTT.

In DNA form, the CDR3 reads TGTGCCAGCACGCTGGGGCAGGGGCTTGAAGCTTTCTTT. This sequence encodes CASTLGQGLEAFF. The chain has TRBV6-2 or TRBV6-3 and TRBJ1-1; tentatively, D is TRBD1 (6 bases). The CDR3 covers 13 residues. Germline loops: CDR1 MNHEY, CDR2 SVGEGT. V lost 7 bases and J lost 7, with 16 bases in between.

J is TRBJ2-7 and V is TRBV13, with D unresolved. Trimming stripped 3 bases from V and 2 bases from J, with 14 bases between. Germline-derived CDR1 and CDR2 are PRHDT and FYEKMQ (reference sequence). This CDR3 comprises 15 residues. The CDR3 bases are TGTGCCAGCAGCTTCTCCCAGGCTTCACCCTACGAGCAGTACTTC. Protein product: CASSFSQASPYEQYF.

The chain uses TRBV5-1 and TRBJ2-1; the D call may be TRBD1 or TRBD2 (5 bases each). The J call could be wrong; TRBJ2-7 is a better fit for the DNA end. The CDR3 covers 15 residues. Germline CDR1 SGHRS, CDR2 YFSETQ. The CDR3 region has the DNA TGCGCCAGCAGCTTGCGTCCGGGGCCCTCCTACGAGCAGTACTTC. As protein: CASSLRPGPSYEQYF.

This clonotype was counted only a few times. V gene TRBV2 combines with J gene TRBJ2-4, with D perhaps being TRBD1 or TRBD2 (5 bases each). The CDR3 sequence is 12 residues long. The germline V gene encodes CDR1 SNHLY and CDR2 FYNNEI. Trimming took off 5 bases at V and 8 bases at J, with 10 bases between the two ends. The DNA for the CDR3 is TGTGCCAGCAGTTCGGTGGGACACATTCAGTACTTC. It specifies CASSSVGHIQYF.

V gene TRBV11-2 combines with J gene TRBJ1-3, with D unclear. CDR3 length equals 15 residues. From germline, CDR1 is SGHAT and CDR2 FQNNGV. Trimming cost V 1 base and J 0 bases, with 7 bases left between them. CDR3 sequence: CASSLGGSSGNTIYF. The CDR3 DNA is TGTGCCAGCAGCTTAGGCGGGAGCTCTGGAAACACCATATATTTT.

This clonotype was detected only a few times. The V and J genes are TRBV7-2 and TRBJ1-3; D is undetermined. Germline values: CDR1 SGHTA, CDR2 FQGNSA. The CDR3 length is 16 residues. Trimming shortened V by 5 bases and J by 0 bases, and 14 bases separated the two germline ends. The CDR3 region has the DNA TGTGCCAGCAGCCCGAACACCGGCCACTCTGGAAACACCATATATTTT. It specifies CASSPNTGHSGNTIYF.

This chain links TRBV10-1 with TRBJ1-4; possibly TRBD1 for D (6 bases). The CDR3 contains 16 residues. V lost 3 bases to trimming and J lost 6 bases, with 17 bases between them. Germline-derived CDR1 and CDR2 are WNHNN and SYGVQD (reference sequence). CDR3 amino acids: CASSERQGGRDEKLFF. As DNA, the CDR3 is TGCGCCAGCAGTGAACGTCAAGGGGGGCGCGATGAAAAACTGTTTTTT.

This chain uses TRBV7-8 with TRBJ2-5, with D perhaps given as TRBD1 or TRBD2 (6 bases each). CDR3 size: 15 residues. Germline V gene sequence: CDR1 SGHVS, CDR2 FQNEAQ. Trimming shortened V by 4 bases and J by 11 bases, and 23 bases separated the two germline ends. The DNA of the CDR3 is TGTGCCAGCAGCTACGGCAGGGGCCCCTGGGAGGAGCAGTACTTC. Encoded protein: CASSYGRGPWEEQYF.

This clonotype was seen many times. The junction departs from the called germline gene at one end, perhaps through a read error. In DNA, the CDR3 is TGTGCCAGCAGTCTAGCTGCTGAGCAGTTCTTC. Encoded protein: CASSLAAEQFF. The chain links TRBV12-3 or TRBV12-4 to TRBJ2-5; D is perhaps TRBD2 (5 bases). The J call is in doubt because the DNA end fits TRBJ2-1 better. The CDR3 consists of 11 residues.

The chain carries TRBV10-3 and TRBJ2-3; weak D call: TRBD1 (6 bases). This CDR3 is built from 13 residues. V was cut by 8 bases and J by 0 bases, with 9 bases left in between. Germline CDR1 and CDR2: ENHRY and SYGVKD. CDR3 bases: TGTGCCATCGGGGGCTATAGCACAGATACGCAGTATTTT. Translated: CAIGGYSTDTQYF.

The J gene is TRBJ1-2, the V gene TRBV27, with 8 bases aligning to TRBD1. V lost 5 bases to trimming and J lost 4 bases; unmatched junction nucleotides: 6. This CDR3 has 14 residues. Germline V lookup: CDR1 MNHEY, CDR2 SMNVEV (reference sequence). For the CDR3, the DNA is TGTGCCAGCAGTCTAAAGACAGGGGCCTATGGCTACACCTTC. Its translation is CASSLKTGAYGYTF.